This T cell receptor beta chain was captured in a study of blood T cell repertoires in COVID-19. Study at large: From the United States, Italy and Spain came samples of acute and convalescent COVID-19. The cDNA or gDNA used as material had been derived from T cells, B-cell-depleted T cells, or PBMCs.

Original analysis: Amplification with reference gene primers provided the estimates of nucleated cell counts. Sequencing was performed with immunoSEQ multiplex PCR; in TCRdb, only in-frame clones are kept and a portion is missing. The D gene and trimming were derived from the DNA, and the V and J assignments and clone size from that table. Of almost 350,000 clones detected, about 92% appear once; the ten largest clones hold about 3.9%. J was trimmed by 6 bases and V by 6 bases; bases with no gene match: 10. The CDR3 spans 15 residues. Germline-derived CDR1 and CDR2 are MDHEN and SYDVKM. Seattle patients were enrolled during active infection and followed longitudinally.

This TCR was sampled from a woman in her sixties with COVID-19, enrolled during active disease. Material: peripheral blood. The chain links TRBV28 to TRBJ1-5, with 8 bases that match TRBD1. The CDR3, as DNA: TGTGCCAGCAGAAACCCACAGGGGGTTAGTCAGCCCCAGCATTTT. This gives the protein CASRNPQGVSQPQHF. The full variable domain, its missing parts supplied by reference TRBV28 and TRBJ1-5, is DVKVTQSSRYLVKRTGEKVFLECVQDMDHENMFWYRQDPGLGLRLIYFSYDVKMKEKGDIPEGYSVSREKKERFSLILESASTNQTSMYLCASRNPQGVSQPQHFGDGTRLSIL.